The 3 T cell receptor beta chains presented below share a single source sample, sequenced in a study of CD4+ T cells in melanoma. The table came from immunoSEQ multiplex PCR; TCRdb's copy has only in-frame clones and leaves some out. Of 40,000 to 50,000 clones listed, 89% are singletons. Material for sequencing was peripheral blood. The source of these receptors is a human donor with melanoma.

This clone was counted between two and nine times. The chain uses TRBV30 and TRBJ2-7; 8 bases agree with TRBD1. In germline, CDR1 is GTSNPN, CDR2 SVGIG (reference sequence). The CDR3 runs to 13 residues. V gave up 4 bases and J gave up 2 bases; unmatched junction bases: 4. The DNA for the CDR3 is TGTGCCTGGACCGGGACAGGAGCCTACGAGCAGTACTTC. This codes for CAWTGTGAYEQYF.

The chain combines TRBV5-4 with TRBJ2-7, with 9 bases that match TRBD2. With V trimmed by 0 bases and J by 5 bases, 9 bases remained unmatched. Looked up from germline, CDR1 is SGHNT and CDR2 is YYREEE (reference sequence). This CDR3 comprises 16 residues. The CDR3 region is CASSLAGASGAHEQYF. The CDR3 DNA reads TGTGCCAGCAGCTTGGCCGGGGCTAGCGGGGCCCACGAGCAGTACTTC.

The genes are TRBV18 and TRBJ1-1; D unclear. V shed 3 bases and J shed 0 bases, with 11 bases lying between them. This CDR3 region has 15 residues. Germline V gives CDR1 KGHSH, CDR2 LQKENI. The CDR3 loop reads CASSPRGEMNTEAFF. In DNA, the CDR3 is TGTGCCAGCTCACCCCGAGGAGAGATGAACACTGAAGCTTTCTTT.